The entry below describes one T cell receptor (beta chain). Its specificity is unknown. The data derive from a study of cytomegalovirus exposure and HLA in healthy donors. Germline V lookup: CDR1 SGHNT, CDR2 YENEEA. Trimming took off 5 bases at V and 7 bases at J, with 20 bases between the two ends. The CDR3 spans 16 residues. Findings and caveats of the study: High specificity and sensitivity for cytomegalovirus status were reported for the classifier. There were some public TCRs occurring in many donors, but most TCR sequences were rare.

Researchers ran the PCR with 60 Vbeta and 13 Jbeta primers. Here immunoSEQ multiplex PCR was the method, and the copy in TCRdb shows in-frame clones only, minus some. Of some 180,000 clones detected, roughly 80% appear once; the ten largest clones hold 1.7%. The rearrangement joins TRBV11-3 to TRBJ2-2; maybe TRBD2 (5 bases). The sequence was collected from a woman aged 18-29 years in good health and CMV-seronegative. Specimen: PBMCs. The CDR3 DNA is TGTGCCAGCAGCCGGCAGGTAGCCCTAGCCGGCGGGGAGCTGTTTTTT. Its translation is CASSRQVALAGGELFF.